Ten or more counts support the clone carrying this TCR beta chain. V was clipped by 0 bases and J by 3 bases, with 10 bases between them. Germline loops: CDR1 SGHRS, CDR2 YFSETQ. The CDR3 length is 15 residues. The sample originates from a study of identical twins. TCRdb ran MiXCR on the 5' RACE reads and lists one entry per CDR3 protein. Among 420,000 or so distinct CDR3 sequences, 18% were seen once, and the ten largest hold approximately 12%. This chain links TRBV5-1 with TRBJ1-5; D not resolved. The sequence derives from a man aged 50 or older in good health. Material: naive T cells sorted from blood. CDR3 coding DNA: TGCGCCAGCAGCTTGGGAGGAAGGGCCAATCAGCCCCAGCATTTT. Amino acid sequence: CASSLGGRANQPQHF.